The 6 T cell receptor beta chains presented below share a single source sample, sequenced in a study of T cells in Graves' hyperthyroidism and ophthalmopathy. Amplified TCR beta CDR3 regions came from RNA transcripts. In the first-round RT-PCR of the TCR CDR3, the HTBI primer set was used. Using its own MiXCR run on the multiplex PCR reads, TCRdb lists one record per CDR3 protein. The sample has around 420,000 distinct CDR3 sequences, about a sixth seen once. Sequenced input: blood. The source is a woman between 18 and 29 years old with Graves' hyperthyroidism.

This clonotype has more than one count but fewer than ten. The junction shows a germline mismatch at one end, possibly a read error. V usage is TRBV19 and J usage is TRBJ2-5; possible D gene TRBD2, 5 bases. Germline V gene data show CDR1 as LNHDA and CDR2 as SQIVND (reference sequence). This CDR3 region has 15 residues. The CDR3 DNA reads TGTGCCGGTAGTATCGGGTTATCCCGGGGAGAGACCCAGTACTTC. Translating gives CAGSIGLSRGETQYF.

This clonotype was recorded at least ten times. CDR3 nucleotide sequence: TGTGCCAGCAGGCCCTCAACAGGGGGCTCGGGCGAGCAGTACTTC. This codes for CASRPSTGGSGEQYF. J is TRBJ2-7 and V is TRBV6-1; TRBD1 matches at 9 bases. Unmatched junction bases numbered 12, after V lost 6 bases and J lost 6 bases. The germline V gene has CDR1 MNHNS and CDR2 SASEGT. CDR3 length: 15 amino acids.

CDR3 in DNA: TGTGCCAGCAGCCAAAATGGGGGTCAGACCTACGAGCAGTACTTC. As protein: CASSQNGGQTYEQYF. This chain joins TRBV3-1 and TRBJ2-7; D is possibly TRBD1 or TRBD2 (5 bases each). CDR1 is LGHDT, CDR2 YNNKEL, per germline (reference sequence). The CDR3 length is 15 residues. Trimming took off 2 bases at V and 2 bases at J, with 13 bases between the two ends.

CDR3 sequence reads: CSAIGGDRAQHF. The DNA for the CDR3 is TGCAGTGCCATAGGGGGGGACAGGGCCCAGCATTTT. The V and J genes are TRBV20-1 and TRBJ1-5; 9 bases line up with TRBD1. The V segment lost 6 bases and the J segment 11 bases; nucleotides outside the gene matches: 8. The CDR3 consists of 12 residues. Germline-derived CDR1 and CDR2 are DFQATT and SNEGSKA (reference sequence).

The J gene is TRBJ2-4, the V gene TRBV7-8, with 9 bases matching TRBD1. CDR3 length: 21 amino acids. CDR1 and CDR2 (germline): SGHVS, FQNEAQ. V was clipped by 0 bases and J by 0 bases; unmatched bases: 15. CDR3 coding DNA: TGTGCCAGCAGCTTAGCTCCCGGGACAGGGCTTCGCACACTAGCCAAAAACATTCAGTACTTC. It translates to CASSLAPGTGLRTLAKNIQYF.

The V call is TRBV9, the J call TRBJ1-2; the D gene is possibly TRBD1 (6 bases). The ends were cut back, 4 bases at V and 4 bases at J, with 20 bases in the middle. The germline V gene has CDR1 SGDLS and CDR2 YYNGEE. The CDR3 contains 16 residues. The DNA of the CDR3 is TGTGCCAGCAGCCCGCCTGGGGGGCCTGGTAGCTATGGCTACACCTTC. This codes for CASSPPGGPGSYGYTF.